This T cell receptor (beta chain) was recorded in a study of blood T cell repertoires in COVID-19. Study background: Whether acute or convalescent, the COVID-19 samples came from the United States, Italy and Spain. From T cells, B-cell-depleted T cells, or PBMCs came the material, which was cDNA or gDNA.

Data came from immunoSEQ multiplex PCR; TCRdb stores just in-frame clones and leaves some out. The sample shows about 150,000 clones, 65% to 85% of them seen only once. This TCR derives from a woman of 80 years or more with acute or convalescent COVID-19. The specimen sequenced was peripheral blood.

The CDR3 spells CASSPGGYTEAFF. The CDR3 DNA is TGTGCCAGCAGTCCGGGGGGCTACACTGAAGCTTTCTTT. This sequence joins TRBV2 and TRBJ1-1; tentative D call: TRBD1 (6 bases). This CDR3 has 13 residues. Germline CDR1 SNHLY, CDR2 FYNNEI. Trimming took 5 bases from V and 3 from J, leaving 10 bases between them.